The T cell receptor beta chain described here comes from a study of siplizumab effects on memory and regulatory T cells. V was pared by 0 bases and J by 0 bases, with 6 bases between. Germline assignment: CDR1 SGDLS and CDR2 YYNGEE. This CDR3 has 14 residues. This clone occurred once. TCRdb keeps only in-frame clones here, not all; method: immunoSEQ multiplex PCR. Among 75,000 to 100,000 clones listed, roughly 94% were seen once. The source is a human donor in good health. The gene calls are TRBV9 and TRBJ1-1, with no clear D. Specimen: non-Treg CD4+ T cells sorted from blood. CDR3 in amino acids: CASSVDPLNTEAFF. CDR3 nucleotides: TGTGCCAGCAGCGTAGATCCGTTGAACACTGAAGCTTTCTTT. Drawing the rest from reference TRBV9 and TRBJ1-1, the complete variable domain is DSGVTQTPKHLITATGQRVTLRCSPRSGDLSVYWYQQSLDQGLQFLIQYYNGEERAKGNILERFSAQQFPDLHSELNLSSLELGDSALYFCASSVDPLNTEAFFGQGTRLTVV.